A selection of T cell receptor beta chains follows, all from one sample in a study of T-cell reconstitution after alpha-beta-depleted transplantation in children. TCRdb re-analysed the PCR reads in MiXCR, keeping a single row per CDR3 protein. In the table there are 300,000 to 400,000 distinct CDR3 sequences, around 25% of which are singletons. This material consisted of PBMCs, mostly from graft donor cells, taken 180 days after TCRalphabeta/CD19-depleted stem cell transplant. Receptors originate from a male patient under 18 who had a stem cell transplant for acute lymphoblastic leukemia, so the T cells may come from the graft donor. Each CDR3 is given with its conserved first and last residue. Fields, in order: D gene, J gene, clone size, V gene, CDR3 DNA, CDR3 protein. The D gene is left open where the match is weak. The size of a clone is reported for some rows only, either as once, few or many, or as a class for expanded clones.

>TRBD2|TRBJ2-3|few|TRBV28
TGTGCCAGCAGTTCGACATCGAGACTAGCGGGAGGGGTAGCAGATACGCAGTATTTT
CASSSTSRLAGGVADTQYF
>NA|TRBJ1-2|few|TRBV6-5
TGTGCCAGCCGCGACGTGTCCGGCTACACCTTC
CASRDVSGYTF
>NA|TRBJ1-2|NA|TRBV20-1
TGCAGTGCTAGCCAGGGGTCCCCTTCCCTCTATGGCTACACCTTC
CSASQGSPSLYGYTF
>NA|TRBJ2-7|NA|TRBV12-3/TRBV12-4
TGTGCCAGCAGTCCTAGGACGGGACACTACGAGCAGTACTTC
CASSPRTGHYEQYF
>NA|TRBJ1-2|few|TRBV20-1
TGCAGTGCTGACGGGACGGGCGCGATTGGCTACACCTTC
CSADGTGAIGYTF
>TRBD2|TRBJ2-7|few|TRBV20-1
TGCAGTGCTAGACCCACTAGCGGGAGGGTGAACGAGCAGTACTTC
CSARPTSGRVNEQYF
>TRBD2|TRBJ2-1|NA|TRBV20-1
TGCAGTGCTCCCCTAGGGGACAGGGGGGGACTAGCGGGAGGGCGGCGGTACAATGAGCAGTTCTTC
CSAPLGDRGGLAGGRRYNEQFF
>NA|TRBJ1-6|few|TRBV5-1
TGCGCCAGCAGCTTGACAGATTATAATTCACCCCTCCACTTT
CASSLTDYNSPLHF
>TRBD2|TRBJ2-3|NA|TRBV20-1
TGCAGGGCTGCTCCCGGGACTAGCGGGAGGAGGGGCACAGATACGCAGTATTTT
CRAAPGTSGRRGTDTQYF
>TRBD1|TRBJ2-7|few|TRBV6-1
TGTGCCAGCAGTGGGACAGGGTTGAGATACGAGCAGTACTTC
CASSGTGLRYEQYF
>TRBD1|TRBJ2-1|NA|TRBV27
TGTGCCAGCAGCCCTCGACAGGGAACGAATGAGCAGTTCTTC
CASSPRQGTNEQFF
>NA|TRBJ2-4|NA|TRBV15
TGTGCCACCGAGGTGGGGGGAGTCAAAAACATTCAGTACTTC
CATEVGGVKNIQYF
>NA|TRBJ2-5|NA|TRBV25-1
TGTGCCAGCAGCCTTCCGGGACACTCGGGAGAGACCCAGTACTTC
CASSLPGHSGETQYF
>NA|TRBJ1-1|NA|TRBV12-3/TRBV12-4
TGTGCCAGCAGTGTCGCCTCAACAGGGAAAGCTTTCTTT
CASSVASTGKAFF
>NA|TRBJ2-7|NA|TRBV7-9
TGTGCCAGCAGCCCTGGCAGGTGGGGGCCCTACGAGCAGTACTTC
CASSPGRWGPYEQYF
>TRBD2|TRBJ2-7|NA|TRBV20-1
TGCAGTGCTAGAGGCGGACTAGCGGGACGAACCTACGAGCAGTACTTC
CSARGGLAGRTYEQYF
>NA|TRBJ1-2|NA|TRBV7-6
TGTGCCAGCAGCCCACTCGATTTCTATGGCTACACCTTC
CASSPLDFYGYTF
>NA|TRBJ2-1|few|TRBV12-3/TRBV12-4
TGTGCCAGCAGTTTAGGTGTTAGCCTGTTGAGCTCCTACAATGAGCAGTTCTTC
CASSLGVSLLSSYNEQFF
>NA|TRBJ2-7|NA|TRBV10-3
TGTGCCATCAGTGCCAACCACGACGAGCAGTACTTC
CAISANHDEQYF
>NA|TRBJ2-1|NA|TRBV20-1
TGCAGTGCTGTAGGCTACAATGAGCAGTTCTTC
CSAVGYNEQFF
>NA|TRBJ2-1|NA|TRBV11-2
TGTGCCAGCAGGCGGTACAATGAGCAGTTCTTC
CASRRYNEQFF
>NA|TRBJ1-5|NA|TRBV7-7
TGTGCCAGCAGCTTAGCGAGGCGGGGGAGATTCAATCAGCCCCAGCATTTT
CASSLARRGRFNQPQHF
>NA|TRBJ2-7|few|TRBV6-1
TGTGCCAGCAGGGACGCGGGACACCTGAGCTCCTACGAGCAGTACTTC
CASRDAGHLSSYEQYF
>TRBD2|TRBJ2-1|NA|TRBV20-1
TGCAGTGCTAGCCTGGGACTAGCGGGAGTCTCCTACAATGAGCAGTTCTTC
CSASLGLAGVSYNEQFF
>NA|TRBJ2-1|NA|TRBV7-2
TGTGCCAGCAGCTTAGCGGGAAGGCCGTATCTGTTGGCTCACAATGAGCAGTTCTTC
CASSLAGRPYLLAHNEQFF
>NA|TRBJ2-5|NA|TRBV12-3/TRBV12-4
TGTGCCAGCAGTTTTTCGACGGGTGAGACCCAGTACTTC
CASSFSTGETQYF
>TRBD2|TRBJ2-2|few|TRBV29-1
TGCAGCGCAAGGCTTAGCGGGAGGACGGCCGGGGAGCTGTTTTTT
CSARLSGRTAGELFF
>NA|TRBJ1-4|NA|TRBV5-1
TGCGCCAGCAGCTTGGGCGTTGCAACTAATGAAAAACTGTTTTTT
CASSLGVATNEKLFF
>NA|TRBJ1-3|once|TRBV5-1
TGCGCCAGCAGCTTGGGAACAGTGGGGGGTCGCTCTGGAAACACCATATATTTT
CASSLGTVGGRSGNTIYF
>NA|TRBJ2-7|many|TRBV12-3/TRBV12-4
TGTGCCAGCAGTTTAGCCGGCAGGGGCGAGCAGTACTTC
CASSLAGRGEQYF
>NA|TRBJ2-7|NA|TRBV7-9
TGTGCCAGCAGCCGGGACTCCTGGAGCAACGAGCAGTACTTC
CASSRDSWSNEQYF
>NA|TRBJ2-5|NA|TRBV28
TGTGCCAGCACCATATCCAAGCCATGGGAGACCCAGTACTTC
CASTISKPWETQYF
>TRBD1|TRBJ1-3|few|TRBV6-5
TGTGCCAGCAGTTACTCGGTCAGGGGGGGAAACACCATATATTTT
CASSYSVRGGNTIYF
>NA|TRBJ2-6|few|TRBV7-2
TGTGCCAGCAGCTTATCCGCAACGAGCTCTGGGGCCAACGTCCTGACTTTC
CASSLSATSSGANVLTF
>TRBD1|TRBJ1-1|few|TRBV27
TGTGCCACCGGGACAGTGACCAACACTGAAGCTTTCTTT
CATGTVTNTEAFF